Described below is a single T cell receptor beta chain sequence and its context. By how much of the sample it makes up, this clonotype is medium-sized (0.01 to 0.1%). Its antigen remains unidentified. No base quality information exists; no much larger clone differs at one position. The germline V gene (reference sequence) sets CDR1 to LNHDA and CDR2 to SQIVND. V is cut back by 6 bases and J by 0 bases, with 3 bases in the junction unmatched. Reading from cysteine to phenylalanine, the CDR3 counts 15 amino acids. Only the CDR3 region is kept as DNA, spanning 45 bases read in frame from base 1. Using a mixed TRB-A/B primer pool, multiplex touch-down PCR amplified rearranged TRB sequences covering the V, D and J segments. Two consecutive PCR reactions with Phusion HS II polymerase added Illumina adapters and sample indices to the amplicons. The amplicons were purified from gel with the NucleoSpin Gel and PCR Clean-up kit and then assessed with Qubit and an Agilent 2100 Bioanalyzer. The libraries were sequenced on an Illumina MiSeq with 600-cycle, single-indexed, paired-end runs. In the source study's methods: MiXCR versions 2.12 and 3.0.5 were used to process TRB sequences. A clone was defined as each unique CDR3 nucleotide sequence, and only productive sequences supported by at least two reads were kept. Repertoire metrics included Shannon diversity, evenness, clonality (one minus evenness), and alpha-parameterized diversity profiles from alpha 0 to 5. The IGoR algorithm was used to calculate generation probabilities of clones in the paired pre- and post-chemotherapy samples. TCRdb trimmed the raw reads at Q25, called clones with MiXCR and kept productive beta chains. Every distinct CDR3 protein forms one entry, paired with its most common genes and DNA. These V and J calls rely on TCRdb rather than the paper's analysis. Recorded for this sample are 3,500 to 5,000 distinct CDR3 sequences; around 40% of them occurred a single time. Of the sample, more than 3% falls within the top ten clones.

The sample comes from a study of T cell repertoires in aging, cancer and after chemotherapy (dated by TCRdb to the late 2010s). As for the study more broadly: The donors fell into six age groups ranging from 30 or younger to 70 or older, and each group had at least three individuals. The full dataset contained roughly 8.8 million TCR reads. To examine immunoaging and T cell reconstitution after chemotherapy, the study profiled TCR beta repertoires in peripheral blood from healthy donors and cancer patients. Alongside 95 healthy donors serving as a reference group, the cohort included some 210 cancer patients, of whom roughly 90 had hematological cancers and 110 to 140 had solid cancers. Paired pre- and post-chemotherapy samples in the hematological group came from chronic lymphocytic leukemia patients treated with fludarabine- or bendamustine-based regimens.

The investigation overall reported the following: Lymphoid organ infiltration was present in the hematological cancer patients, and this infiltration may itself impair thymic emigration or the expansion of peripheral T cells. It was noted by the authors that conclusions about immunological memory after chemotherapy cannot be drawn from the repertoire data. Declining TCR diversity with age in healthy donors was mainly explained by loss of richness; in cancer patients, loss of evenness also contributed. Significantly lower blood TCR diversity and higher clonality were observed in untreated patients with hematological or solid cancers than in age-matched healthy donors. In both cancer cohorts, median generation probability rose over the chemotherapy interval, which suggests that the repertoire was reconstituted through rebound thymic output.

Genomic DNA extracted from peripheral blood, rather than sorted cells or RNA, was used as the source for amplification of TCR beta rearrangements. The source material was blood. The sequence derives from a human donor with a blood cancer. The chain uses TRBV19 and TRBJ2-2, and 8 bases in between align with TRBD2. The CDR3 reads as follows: CASSGGGSNTGELFF. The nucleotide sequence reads TGTGCCAGTAGCGGGGGGGGGTCGAACACCGGGGAGCTGTTTTTT.